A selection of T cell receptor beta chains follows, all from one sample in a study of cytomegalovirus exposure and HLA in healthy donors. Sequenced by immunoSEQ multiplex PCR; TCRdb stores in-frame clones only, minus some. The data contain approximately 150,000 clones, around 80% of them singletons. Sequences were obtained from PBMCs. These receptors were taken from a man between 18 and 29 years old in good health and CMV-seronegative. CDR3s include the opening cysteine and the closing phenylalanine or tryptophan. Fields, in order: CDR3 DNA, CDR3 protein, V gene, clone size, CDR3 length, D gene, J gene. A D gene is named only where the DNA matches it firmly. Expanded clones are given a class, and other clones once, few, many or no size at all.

cdr3_nt: TGTGCCTGCCTAAGGGGACAGGGAATTAATGGGGCCAACGTCCTGACTTTC
cdr3_aa: CACLRGQGINGANVLTF
v_call: TRBV2
clone_size: NA
cdr3_length: 17
d_call: TRBD1
j_call: TRBJ2-6

cdr3_nt: TGTGCCAGTAGTATAGTAGGGGAAAAACCCCAGCATTTT
cdr3_aa: CASSIVGEKPQHF
v_call: TRBV19
clone_size: NA
cdr3_length: 13
d_call: NA
j_call: TRBJ1-5

cdr3_nt: TGTGCCAGCAGCCCATACATGATTACAGGGAGGAACACTGAAGCTTTCTTT
cdr3_aa: CASSPYMITGRNTEAFF
v_call: TRBV9
clone_size: NA
cdr3_length: 17
d_call: NA
j_call: TRBJ1-1

cdr3_nt: TGTGCCAGCAGTTACCCCACAGGGGGCTCTGAAAAACTGTTTTTT
cdr3_aa: CASSYPTGGSEKLFF
v_call: TRBV6-6
clone_size: NA
cdr3_length: 15
d_call: TRBD1
j_call: TRBJ1-4

cdr3_nt: TGTGCCAGTAGTTACGGGACAGGGGACACTGAAGCTTTCTTT
cdr3_aa: CASSYGTGDTEAFF
v_call: TRBV19
clone_size: NA
cdr3_length: 14
d_call: TRBD1
j_call: TRBJ1-1

cdr3_nt: TGTGCCAGCAGCTTAAGCGGGGGGAACTACGAGCAGTACTTC
cdr3_aa: CASSLSGGNYEQYF
v_call: TRBV7-9
clone_size: NA
cdr3_length: 14
d_call: TRBD2
j_call: TRBJ2-7

cdr3_nt: TGTGCCACCAGCAGGGACAGGGACTATGGCTACACCTTC
cdr3_aa: CATSRDRDYGYTF
v_call: TRBV15
clone_size: few
cdr3_length: 13
d_call: TRBD1
j_call: TRBJ1-2

cdr3_nt: TGCGCCAGCAGCAGGGGGTTAGATGGAAACACCATATATTTT
cdr3_aa: CASSRGLDGNTIYF
v_call: TRBV10-2
clone_size: many
cdr3_length: 14
d_call: TRBD1
j_call: TRBJ1-3

cdr3_nt: TGTGCCAGCAGCTTATCGACTGAAGCTTTCTTT
cdr3_aa: CASSLSTEAFF
v_call: TRBV7-9
clone_size: NA
cdr3_length: 11
d_call: NA
j_call: TRBJ1-1

cdr3_nt: TGTGCCAGCAGTTTGGCAGGGCCCTACGAGCAGTACTTC
cdr3_aa: CASSLAGPYEQYF
v_call: TRBV28
clone_size: NA
cdr3_length: 13
d_call: NA
j_call: TRBJ2-7

cdr3_nt: TGTGCCAGCAGCCCACTAGCGGGAAGTTCCGAGCAGTACTTC
cdr3_aa: CASSPLAGSSEQYF
v_call: TRBV9
clone_size: NA
cdr3_length: 14
d_call: TRBD2
j_call: TRBJ2-7

cdr3_nt: TGTGCCAGCAGCTTAAGGGACTCCGGGACAGGGGGCGGAGATACGCAGTATTTT
cdr3_aa: CASSLRDSGTGGGDTQYF
v_call: TRBV7-9
clone_size: NA
cdr3_length: 18
d_call: TRBD1
j_call: TRBJ2-3